This is a list of T cell receptor beta chains from one sample in a study of shared clonotypes between healthy human individuals. Assay: immunoSEQ multiplex PCR; the TCRdb copy retains only in-frame clones and omits some. The sample comprises over 700,000 clones, approximately 72% of which are singletons, and approximately 1.8% rests with the top ten. Sample: memory CD4+ T cells sorted from blood. Receptor source: a woman under 40 in good health. The CDR3 runs from the conserved cysteine through the conserved F or W. A D gene is named only where the DNA matches it firmly. Clone size is shown for a subset of rows, as once, few, many or a class of expanded clone.

abundance	d_gene	j_gene	v_gene	CDR3nt	CDR3aa
.	.	TRBJ2-7	TRBV2	TGTGCCAGCAGGCCCACTGGGGTTAACTACGAGCAGTACTTC	CASRPTGVNYEQYF
.	.	TRBJ2-2	TRBV28	TGTGCCAGCAGTTTATCGAGCGGGCGGGGGCGCGGGGAGCTGTTTTTT	CASSLSSGRGRGELFF
.	.	TRBJ2-2	TRBV5-6	TGTGCCAGCAGCCTCTCAGGTTTCACCGGGGAGCTGTTTTTT	CASSLSGFTGELFF
.	.	TRBJ1-1	TRBV6-5	TGTGCCAGCAGTAGAGAGGGGGGGAACACTGAAGCTTTCTTT	CASSREGGNTEAFF
.	.	TRBJ2-1	TRBV12-5	TGTGCTAGTGGGCGGGACAGCTTCTACAATGAGCAGTTCTTC	CASGRDSFYNEQFF
.	.	TRBJ2-7	TRBV10-3	TGTGCCATCAGTGAGTCAAGGCTGAGCTACGAGCAGTACTTC	CAISESRLSYEQYF
.	TRBD2	TRBJ2-2	TRBV18	TGTGCCAGCTCGCCAGGGACTAGCGGGAGTTCCGGGGAGCTGTTTTTT	CASSPGTSGSSGELFF
.	.	TRBJ1-2	TRBV6-1	TGTGCCAGCAGTGAAGGATCAGGGCCCGCCTATGGCTACACCTTC	CASSEGSGPAYGYTF
.	.	TRBJ2-5	TRBV27	TGTGCCAGCAGACGGCAGGGGCAAGAGACCCAGTACTTC	CASRRQGQETQYF
.	TRBD1	TRBJ1-2	TRBV5-4	TGTGCCAGCAGCTGGGACAGAGGCTATGGCTACACCTTC	CASSWDRGYGYTF
.	.	TRBJ2-2	TRBV5-4	TGTGCCAGCAGCGACCCGGGACTCCCCACCGGGGAGCTGTTTTTT	CASSDPGLPTGELFF
.	.	TRBJ1-2	TRBV20-1	TGCAGTGCTTACAGGGTCTATGGCTACACCTTC	CSAYRVYGYTF
.	.	TRBJ2-1	TRBV19	TGTGCCAGTAGTATAGGTCGGACGGGTCAGTTCTTC	CASSIGRTGQFF
once	.	TRBJ2-7	TRBV14	TGTGCCAGCAGCCAAGCCCCCTCTCTAGGTTCCGGACAGTACTTC	CASSQAPSLGSGQYF
.	.	TRBJ1-6	TRBV14	TGTGCCAGCAGCCAAGAGAGTTCACCCCTCCACTTT	CASSQESSPLHF
.	TRBD1	TRBJ2-7	TRBV6-6	TGTGCCAGCAGTAAAGGACAGGGGGCTTCCTACGAGCAGTACTTC	CASSKGQGASYEQYF
few	.	TRBJ2-2	TRBV30	TGTGCCTGTAACCGGGGGAACACCGGGGAGCTGTTTTTT	CACNRGNTGELFF
.	.	TRBJ2-3	TRBV6-5	TGTGCCAGCAGTTATGGGGGAGTCGGCACAGATACGCAGTATTTT	CASSYGGVGTDTQYF
once	TRBD1	TRBJ2-4	TRBV19	TGTGCCAGTAGTCTCAGTGGAGGGACAGGGGATCTTAACATTCAGTACTTC	CASSLSGGTGDLNIQYF
few	.	TRBJ2-3	TRBV29-1	TGCAGCGTTGGTTTAGCAGGGAGAGGTCCAGATACGCAGTATTTT	CSVGLAGRGPDTQYF